This T cell receptor (beta chain) stems from a study of T cell responses to AZD1222 COVID-19 vaccine. As to this clone: Germline and junction disagree at one end, which may indicate a read error.

Clones were sequenced by immunoSEQ multiplex PCR, and TCRdb holds only the in-frame ones, with some missing. The repertoire consists of fewer than 300,000 clones, with over 85% occurring once and the leading ten covering 0.55%. Material: peripheral blood, obtained on day 0 of AZD1222 vaccination. The clonotype was recovered from an adult in good health.

CDR3 protein: CASSDEGPRRIF. For the CDR3, the DNA is TGTGCCAGCAGCGATGAGGGCCCCCGGAGGATCTTC. The chain combines TRBV2 with TRBJ2-1; perhaps TRBD2 as D (5 bases). The CDR3 covers 12 residues. CDR1 SNHLY and CDR2 FYNNEI come from the germline V gene. Full variable domain (missing parts from reference TRBV2 and TRBJ2-1): EPEVTQTPSHQVTQMGQEVILRCVPISNHLYFYWYRQILGQKVEFLVSFYNNEISEKSEIFDDQFSVERPDGSNFTLKIRSTKLEDSAMYFCASSDEGPRRIFGPGTRLTVL.